This T cell receptor beta chain appears in the sequencing data of a study of technical replicates of blood from several donors. Repertoires were generated with immunoSEQ multiplex PCR, while TCRdb's copy carries only in-frame clones and drops some. Of 70,000 to 95,000 clones listed, approximately 96% are singletons. V was pared by 5 bases and J by 2 bases, with 10 bases of the junction left unmatched. The CDR3 runs to 16 residues. From germline, CDR1 is SGHAT and CDR2 FQNNGV. The specimen was T cells isolated from PBMCs. The TCR was taken from a human donor in good health. The chain recombines TRBV11-2 with TRBJ2-3; TRBD2 matches 7 bases. CDR3: CASSPKGRESTDTQYF. CDR3 sequence (DNA): TGTGCCAGCAGCCCAAAGGGGCGGGAGTCCACAGATACGCAGTATTTT.